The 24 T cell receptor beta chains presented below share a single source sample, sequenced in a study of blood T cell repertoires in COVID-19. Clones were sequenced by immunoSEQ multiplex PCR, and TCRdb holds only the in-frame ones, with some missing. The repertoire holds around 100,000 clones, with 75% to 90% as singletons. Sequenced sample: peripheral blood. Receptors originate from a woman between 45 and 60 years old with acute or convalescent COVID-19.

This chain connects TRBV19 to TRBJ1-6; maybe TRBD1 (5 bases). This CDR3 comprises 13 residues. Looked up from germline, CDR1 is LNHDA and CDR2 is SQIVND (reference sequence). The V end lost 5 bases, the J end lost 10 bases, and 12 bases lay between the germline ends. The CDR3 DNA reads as TGTGCCAGTAGTGACCCAGGGAACTCACCCCTCCACTTT. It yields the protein CASSDPGNSPLHF.

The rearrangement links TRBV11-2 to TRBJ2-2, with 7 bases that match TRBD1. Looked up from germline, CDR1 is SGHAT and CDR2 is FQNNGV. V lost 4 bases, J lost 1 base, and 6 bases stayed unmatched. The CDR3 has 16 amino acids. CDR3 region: CASSSGQTLNTGELFF. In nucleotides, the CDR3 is TGTGCCAGCAGCTCGGGACAGACTTTGAACACCGGGGAGCTGTTTTTT.

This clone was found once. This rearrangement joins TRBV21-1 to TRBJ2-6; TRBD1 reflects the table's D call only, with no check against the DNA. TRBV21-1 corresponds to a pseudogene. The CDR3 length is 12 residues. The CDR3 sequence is CRGATGANVLTF. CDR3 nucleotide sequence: TGCCGTGGGGCTACTGGGGCCAACGTCCTGACTTTC.

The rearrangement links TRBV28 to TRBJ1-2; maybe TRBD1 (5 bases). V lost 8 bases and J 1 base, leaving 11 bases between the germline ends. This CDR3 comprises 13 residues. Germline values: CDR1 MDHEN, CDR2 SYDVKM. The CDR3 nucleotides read TGTGCCAGCCTGTTGCAGGGTAACTATGGCTACACCTTC. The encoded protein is CASLLQGNYGYTF.

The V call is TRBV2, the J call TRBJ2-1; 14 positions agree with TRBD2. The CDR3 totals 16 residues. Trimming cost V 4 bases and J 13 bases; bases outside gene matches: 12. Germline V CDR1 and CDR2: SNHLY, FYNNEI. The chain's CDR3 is CASSAPGLAGVVGQFF. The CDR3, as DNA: TGTGCCAGCAGTGCCCCGGGACTAGCGGGAGTAGTAGGTCAGTTCTTC.

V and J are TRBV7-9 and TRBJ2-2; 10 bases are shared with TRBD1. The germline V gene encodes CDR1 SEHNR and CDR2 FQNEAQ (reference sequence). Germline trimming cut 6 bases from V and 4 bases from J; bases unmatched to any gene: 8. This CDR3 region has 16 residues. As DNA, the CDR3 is TGTGCCAGCAGGCCGCCGGGGACAGGGGCCACCGGGGAGCTGTTTTTT. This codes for CASRPPGTGATGELFF.

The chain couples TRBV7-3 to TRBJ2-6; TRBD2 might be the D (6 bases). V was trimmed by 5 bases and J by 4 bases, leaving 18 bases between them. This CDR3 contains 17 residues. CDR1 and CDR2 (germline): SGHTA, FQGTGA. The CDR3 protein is CASSPRTKVRGANVLTF. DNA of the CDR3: TGTGCCAGCAGCCCTAGGACTAAGGTGCGCGGGGCCAACGTCCTGACTTTC.

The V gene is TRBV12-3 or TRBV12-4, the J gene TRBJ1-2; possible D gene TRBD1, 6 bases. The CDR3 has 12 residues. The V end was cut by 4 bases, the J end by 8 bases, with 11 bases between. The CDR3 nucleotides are TGTGCCAGCAGTTCCAATGGGGGCGGCTACACCTTC. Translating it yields CASSSNGGGYTF.

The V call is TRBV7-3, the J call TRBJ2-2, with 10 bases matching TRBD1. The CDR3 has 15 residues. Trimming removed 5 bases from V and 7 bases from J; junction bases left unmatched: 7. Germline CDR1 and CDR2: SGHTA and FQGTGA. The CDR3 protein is CASSPGDRGGGELFF. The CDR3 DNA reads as TGTGCCAGCAGCCCTGGGGACAGGGGAGGCGGGGAGCTGTTTTTT.

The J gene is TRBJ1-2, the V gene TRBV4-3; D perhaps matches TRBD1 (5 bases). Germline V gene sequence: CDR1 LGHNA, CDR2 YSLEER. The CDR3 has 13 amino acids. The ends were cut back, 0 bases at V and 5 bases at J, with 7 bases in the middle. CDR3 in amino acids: CASSQDKGYGYTF. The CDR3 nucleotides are TGCGCCAGCAGCCAAGATAAGGGGTATGGCTACACCTTC.

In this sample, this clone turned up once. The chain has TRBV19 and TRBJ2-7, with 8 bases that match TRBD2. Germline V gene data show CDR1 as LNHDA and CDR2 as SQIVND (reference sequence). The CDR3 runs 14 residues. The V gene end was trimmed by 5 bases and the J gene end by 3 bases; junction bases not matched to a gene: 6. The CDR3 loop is CASSVTAGVYEQYF. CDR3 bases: TGTGCCAGTAGTGTGACAGCGGGAGTCTACGAGCAGTACTTC.

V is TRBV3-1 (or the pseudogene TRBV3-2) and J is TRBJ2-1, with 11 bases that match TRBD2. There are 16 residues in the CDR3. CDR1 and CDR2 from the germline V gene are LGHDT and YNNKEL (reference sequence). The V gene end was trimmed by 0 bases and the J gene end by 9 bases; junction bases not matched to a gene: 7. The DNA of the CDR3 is TGTGCCAGCAGCCAAGATCTTGCTAGCGGGAGGTCTGAGCAGTTCTTC. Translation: CASSQDLASGRSEQFF.

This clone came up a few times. CDR3 sequence reads: CASSLRGENEKLFF. The CDR3 region has the DNA TGTGCCAGCTCACTCAGGGGGGAGAATGAAAAACTGTTTTTT. The chain has TRBV18 and TRBJ1-4; 7 positions agree with TRBD1. CDR1 is KGHSH and CDR2 is LQKENI in the germline V gene. Germline trimming cut 4 bases from V and 5 bases from J; bases unmatched to any gene: 4. This CDR3 contains 14 residues.

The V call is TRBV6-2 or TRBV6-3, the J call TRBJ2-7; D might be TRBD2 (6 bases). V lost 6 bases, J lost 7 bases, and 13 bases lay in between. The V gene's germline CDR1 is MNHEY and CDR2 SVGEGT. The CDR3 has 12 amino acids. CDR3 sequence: CASSRFGGEQYF. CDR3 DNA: TGTGCCAGCAGCCGCTTTGGAGGGGAGCAGTACTTC.

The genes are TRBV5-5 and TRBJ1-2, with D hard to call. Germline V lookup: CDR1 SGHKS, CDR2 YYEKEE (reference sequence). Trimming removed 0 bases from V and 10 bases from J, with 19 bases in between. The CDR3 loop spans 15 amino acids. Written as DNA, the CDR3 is TGTGCCAGCAGCTTGGCCTATGGGCAGACCGGGGTCTACACCTTC. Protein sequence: CASSLAYGQTGVYTF.

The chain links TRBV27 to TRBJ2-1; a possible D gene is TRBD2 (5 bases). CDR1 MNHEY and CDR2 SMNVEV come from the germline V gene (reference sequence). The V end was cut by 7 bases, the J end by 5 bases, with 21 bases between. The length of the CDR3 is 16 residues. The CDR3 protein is CASTPQPQTKNNEQFF. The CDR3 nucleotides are TGTGCCAGCACTCCCCAACCCCAGACTAAAAACAATGAGCAGTTCTTC.

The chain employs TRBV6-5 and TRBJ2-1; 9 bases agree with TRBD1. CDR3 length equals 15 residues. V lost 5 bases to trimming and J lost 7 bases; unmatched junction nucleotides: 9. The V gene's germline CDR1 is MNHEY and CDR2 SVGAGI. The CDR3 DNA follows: TGTGCCAGCAGTCGACGGACAGGGGTTAGGAATGAGCAGTTCTTC. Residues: CASSRRTGVRNEQFF.

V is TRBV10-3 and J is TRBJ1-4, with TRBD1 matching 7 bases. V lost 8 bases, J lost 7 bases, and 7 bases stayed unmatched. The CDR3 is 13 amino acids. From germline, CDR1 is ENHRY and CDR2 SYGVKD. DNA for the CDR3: TGTGCCATCGCAGGGGGTCCCGGTGAAAAACTGTTTTTT. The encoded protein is CAIAGGPGEKLFF.

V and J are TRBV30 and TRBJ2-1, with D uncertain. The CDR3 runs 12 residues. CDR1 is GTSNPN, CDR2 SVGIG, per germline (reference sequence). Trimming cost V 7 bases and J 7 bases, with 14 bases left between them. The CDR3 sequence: CASHSLANEQFF. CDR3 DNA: TGTGCCTCCCATAGTTTAGCAAATGAGCAGTTCTTC.

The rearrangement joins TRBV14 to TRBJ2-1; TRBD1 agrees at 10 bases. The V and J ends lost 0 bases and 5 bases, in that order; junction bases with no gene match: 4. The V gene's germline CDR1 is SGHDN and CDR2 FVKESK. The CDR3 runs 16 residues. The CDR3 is CASSQDGTGDNNEQFF. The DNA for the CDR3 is TGTGCCAGCAGCCAAGATGGGACAGGGGATAACAATGAGCAGTTCTTC. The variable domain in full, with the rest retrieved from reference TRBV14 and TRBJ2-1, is EAGVTQFPSHSVIEKGQTVTLRCDPISGHDNLYWYRRVMGKEIKFLLHFVKESKQDESGMPNNRFLAERTGGTYSTLKVQPAELEDSGVYFCASSQDGTGDNNEQFFGPGTRLTVL.

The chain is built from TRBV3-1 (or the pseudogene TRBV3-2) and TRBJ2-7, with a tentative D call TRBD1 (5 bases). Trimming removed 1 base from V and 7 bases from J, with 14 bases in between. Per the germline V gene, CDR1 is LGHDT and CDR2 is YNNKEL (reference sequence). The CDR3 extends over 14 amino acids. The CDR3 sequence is CASSQAHRSNEQYF. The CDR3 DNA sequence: TGTGCCAGCAGCCAAGCCCACAGGTCGAATGAGCAGTACTTC.

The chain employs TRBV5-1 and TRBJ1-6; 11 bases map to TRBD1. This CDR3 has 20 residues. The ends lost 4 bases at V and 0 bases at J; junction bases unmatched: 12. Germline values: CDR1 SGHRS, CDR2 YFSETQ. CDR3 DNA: TGCGCCAGCAGCCAGGGACAGGGGGACATCCTAAGCTCCTATAATTCACCCCTCCACTTT. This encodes CASSQGQGDILSSYNSPLHF.

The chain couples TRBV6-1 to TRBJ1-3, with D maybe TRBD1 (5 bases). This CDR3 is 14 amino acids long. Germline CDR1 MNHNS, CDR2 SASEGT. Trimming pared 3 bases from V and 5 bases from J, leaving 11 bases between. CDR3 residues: CASSDSKGRNTIYF. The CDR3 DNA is TGTGCCAGCAGTGATTCTAAGGGGCGAAACACCATATATTTT.

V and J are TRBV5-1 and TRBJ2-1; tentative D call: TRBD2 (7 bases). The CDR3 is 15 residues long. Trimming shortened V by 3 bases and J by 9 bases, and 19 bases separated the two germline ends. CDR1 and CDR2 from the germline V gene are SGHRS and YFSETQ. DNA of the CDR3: TGCGCCAGCAGCTCCCGGGACCGGGGGGCGAGTGAGCAGTTCTTC. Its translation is CASSSRDRGASEQFF.